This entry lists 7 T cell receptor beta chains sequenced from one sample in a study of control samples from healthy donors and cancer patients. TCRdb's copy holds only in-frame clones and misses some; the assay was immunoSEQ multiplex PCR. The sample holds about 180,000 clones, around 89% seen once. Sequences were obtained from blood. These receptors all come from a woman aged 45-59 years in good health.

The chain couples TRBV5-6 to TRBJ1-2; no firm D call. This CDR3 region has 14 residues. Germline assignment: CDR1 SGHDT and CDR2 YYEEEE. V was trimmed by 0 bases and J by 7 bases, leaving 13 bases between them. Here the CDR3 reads CASSLGSLVGGYTF. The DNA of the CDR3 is TGTGCCAGCAGCTTGGGAAGCCTGGTCGGTGGCTACACCTTC.

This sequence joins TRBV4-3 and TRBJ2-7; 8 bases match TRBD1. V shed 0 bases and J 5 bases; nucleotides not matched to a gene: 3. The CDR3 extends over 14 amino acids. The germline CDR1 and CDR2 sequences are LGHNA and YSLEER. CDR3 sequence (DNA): TGCGCCAGCAGCCAAGATGGACAGGGTAACGAGCAGTACTTC. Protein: CASSQDGQGNEQYF.

The CDR3 DNA reads as TGTGCCAGTAGTACTCTAGGACAGACAAAGAACACTGAAGCTTTCTTT. It encodes CASSTLGQTKNTEAFF. The chain combines TRBV19 with TRBJ1-1, with D perhaps matching TRBD1 (6 bases). Germline lookup yields CDR1 LNHDA and CDR2 SQIVND (reference sequence). Trimming took off 4 bases at V and 1 base at J, with 16 bases between the two ends. The CDR3 length is 16 residues.

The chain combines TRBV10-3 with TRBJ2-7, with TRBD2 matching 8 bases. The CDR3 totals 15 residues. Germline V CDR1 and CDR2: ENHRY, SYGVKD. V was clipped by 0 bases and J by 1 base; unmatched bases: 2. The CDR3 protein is CAISESTSASYEQYF. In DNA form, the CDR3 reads TGTGCCATCAGTGAGTCGACTAGCGCATCCTACGAGCAGTACTTC.

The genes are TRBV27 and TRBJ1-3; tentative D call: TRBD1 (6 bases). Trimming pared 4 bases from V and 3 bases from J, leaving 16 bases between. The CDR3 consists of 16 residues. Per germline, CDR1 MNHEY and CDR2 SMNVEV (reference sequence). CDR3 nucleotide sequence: TGTGCCAGCAGTTCAGCGGGGGACACCCTTGGAAACACCATATATTTT. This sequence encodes CASSSAGDTLGNTIYF.

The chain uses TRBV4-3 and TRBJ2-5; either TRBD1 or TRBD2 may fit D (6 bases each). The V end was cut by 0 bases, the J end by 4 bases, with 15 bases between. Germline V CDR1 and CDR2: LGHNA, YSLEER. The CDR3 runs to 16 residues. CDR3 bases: TGCGCCAGCAGCCAAGAGATGGAGGGGGACCTAGAGACCCAGTACTTC. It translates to CASSQEMEGDLETQYF.

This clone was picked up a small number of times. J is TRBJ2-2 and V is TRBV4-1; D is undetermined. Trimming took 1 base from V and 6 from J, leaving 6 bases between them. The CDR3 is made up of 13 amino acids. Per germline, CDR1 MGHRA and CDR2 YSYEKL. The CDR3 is CASSQVVAGELFF. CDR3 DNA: TGCGCCAGCAGCCAAGTGGTGGCCGGGGAGCTGTTTTTT.